Here is one T cell receptor (beta chain) with its context. This CDR3 region has 13 residues. V lost 4 bases to trimming and J lost 2 bases, with 10 bases between them. CDR1 is SGHDT, CDR2 YYEEEE, per germline. This entry comes from a study of cytomegalovirus exposure and HLA in healthy donors. Primers included in the PCR were 60 Vbeta and 13 Jbeta primers. Method: immunoSEQ multiplex PCR; TCRdb's copy keeps in-frame clones and lacks some. The profile shows 95,000 or so clones, approximately 80% of them singletons. Sequencing used PBMCs. The V and J genes are TRBV5-6 and TRBJ2-7; D is perhaps TRBD2 (5 bases). This clonotype was obtained from a woman in her sixties or seventies in good health and CMV-seropositive. CDR3 nucleotides: TGTGCCAGCAGCCTCGGGGTCGCCTACGAGCAGTACTTC. The encoded protein is CASSLGVAYEQYF.